Listed below are T cell receptor beta chains from one sample, sequenced in a study of cytomegalovirus exposure and HLA in healthy donors. Data came from immunoSEQ multiplex PCR; TCRdb stores just in-frame clones and leaves some out. The sample shows 130,000 or so clones, about three quarters of them seen only once. Sample: PBMCs. These receptor sequences come from a man between 40 and 49 years old in good health and CMV-seropositive. The CDR3 runs from the conserved cysteine through the conserved F or W. Fields, in order: V gene, J gene, clone size, CDR3 protein. Not all rows give a size; the values are once, few, many and, for expanded clones, a class.

v_call: TRBV19
j_call: TRBJ1-3
clone_size: .
cdr3_aa: CASSLNRGGNTIYF

v_call: TRBV7-9
j_call: TRBJ1-2
clone_size: .
cdr3_aa: CASSLARAGGTGYTF

v_call: TRBV28
j_call: TRBJ2-7
clone_size: few
cdr3_aa: CASSLSRGSYEQYF

v_call: TRBV15
j_call: TRBJ2-7
clone_size: .
cdr3_aa: CATSRARTGGYEQYF

v_call: TRBV6-6
j_call: TRBJ2-7
clone_size: few
cdr3_aa: CASSQIFQDYEQYF

v_call: TRBV6-5
j_call: TRBJ1-5
clone_size: .
cdr3_aa: CASSTQGNQPQHF

v_call: TRBV28
j_call: TRBJ1-5
clone_size: .
cdr3_aa: CASSLSRGLGAINQPQHF

v_call: TRBV5-4
j_call: TRBJ2-1
clone_size: .
cdr3_aa: CASSRTLSGEQFF

v_call: TRBV28
j_call: TRBJ1-2
clone_size: .
cdr3_aa: CASSRSPQDKNYGYTF

v_call: TRBV14
j_call: TRBJ1-4
clone_size: .
cdr3_aa: CASSRGGYEKLFF

v_call: TRBV28
j_call: TRBJ1-5
clone_size: few
cdr3_aa: CASSLLMGDQPQHF

v_call: TRBV27
j_call: TRBJ2-1
clone_size: .
cdr3_aa: CASNSRRSSYNEQFF

v_call: TRBV6-5
j_call: TRBJ1-4
clone_size: .
cdr3_aa: CASSLAATNEKLFF

v_call: TRBV11-3
j_call: TRBJ2-1
clone_size: .
cdr3_aa: CASSLGDYQFF

v_call: TRBV7-2
j_call: TRBJ1-6
clone_size: .
cdr3_aa: CASAVGAYNSPLHF

v_call: TRBV10-3
j_call: TRBJ1-5
clone_size: .
cdr3_aa: CAISGDRVAQPQHF

v_call: TRBV7-9
j_call: TRBJ1-4
clone_size: .
cdr3_aa: CASSSQGAANEKLFF

v_call: TRBV7-2
j_call: TRBJ2-7
clone_size: .
cdr3_aa: CASSRGTTLNYEQYF

v_call: TRBV30
j_call: TRBJ1-1
clone_size: .
cdr3_aa: CAWRMGTNTEAFF

v_call: TRBV6-6
j_call: TRBJ1-1
clone_size: .
cdr3_aa: CASSSQGRAFF

v_call: TRBV10-1
j_call: TRBJ2-3
clone_size: .
cdr3_aa: CASSDPTVTGTDTQYF

v_call: TRBV7-6
j_call: TRBJ2-7
clone_size: .
cdr3_aa: CASSSYRDRGSYEQYF

v_call: TRBV7-9
j_call: TRBJ2-7
clone_size: .
cdr3_aa: CASSLGQGTTYEQYF

v_call: TRBV4-1
j_call: TRBJ1-5
clone_size: .
cdr3_aa: CASSQDPGWSNQPQHF

v_call: TRBV27
j_call: TRBJ2-1
clone_size: few
cdr3_aa: CASSSLGTSKAEQFF

v_call: TRBV6-4
j_call: TRBJ1-2
clone_size: .
cdr3_aa: CASSDSEGFYGYTF

v_call: TRBV6-5
j_call: .
clone_size: .
cdr3_aa: CASSYPRGGSYEQYF

v_call: TRBV7-6
j_call: TRBJ2-1
clone_size: .
cdr3_aa: CASSLVSTGGNNEQFF

v_call: TRBV5-1
j_call: TRBJ1-1
clone_size: .
cdr3_aa: CASRVDSLNTEAFF

v_call: TRBV2
j_call: TRBJ1-3
clone_size: .
cdr3_aa: CASSDPRQGLRNTIYF

v_call: TRBV4-1
j_call: TRBJ2-2
clone_size: .
cdr3_aa: CASSHLRDRFTGELFF

v_call: TRBV10-3
j_call: TRBJ1-1
clone_size: few
cdr3_aa: CAISLGAETEAFF

v_call: TRBV25-1
j_call: TRBJ1-2
clone_size: .
cdr3_aa: CASSGGGSGYTF

v_call: TRBV25-1
j_call: TRBJ1-4
clone_size: .
cdr3_aa: CASSELGTGLGNEKLFF

v_call: TRBV28
j_call: TRBJ2-7
clone_size: .
cdr3_aa: CASSLDVDRGIYEQYF

v_call: TRBV5-1
j_call: TRBJ2-1
clone_size: .
cdr3_aa: CASSLDTGFSYNEQFF

v_call: TRBV10-3
j_call: TRBJ2-2
clone_size: few
cdr3_aa: CAIRESGQGTNTGELFF

v_call: TRBV10-3
j_call: TRBJ2-7
clone_size: once
cdr3_aa: CAISAGTASPEQYF

v_call: TRBV28
j_call: TRBJ1-5
clone_size: .
cdr3_aa: CASNLRVRKPQHF

v_call: TRBV29-1
j_call: TRBJ1-2
clone_size: .
cdr3_aa: CSVGDSDSGYTF

v_call: TRBV11-3
j_call: TRBJ2-3
clone_size: .
cdr3_aa: CASSLGLGQGFDTQYF

v_call: TRBV2
j_call: TRBJ1-1
clone_size: .
cdr3_aa: CASRKDRVQITEAFF

v_call: TRBV7-9
j_call: TRBJ2-1
clone_size: .
cdr3_aa: CASSLGRAGGVVDEQFF

v_call: TRBV9
j_call: TRBJ2-1
clone_size: few
cdr3_aa: CASSVANRANEQFF

v_call: TRBV4-1
j_call: TRBJ1-4
clone_size: few
cdr3_aa: CASRDRGGDEKLFF

v_call: TRBV6-5
j_call: TRBJ2-5
clone_size: .
cdr3_aa: CASSSDRRGTQYF

v_call: TRBV5-1
j_call: TRBJ2-5
clone_size: .
cdr3_aa: CASSRGKETQYF

v_call: TRBV21-1
j_call: TRBJ2-5
clone_size: .
cdr3_aa: CASPPGGETQYF

v_call: TRBV9
j_call: TRBJ2-5
clone_size: few
cdr3_aa: CASSPPGGVNGETQYF

v_call: TRBV5-1
j_call: TRBJ1-1
clone_size: once
cdr3_aa: CASSSGQTSEAFF

v_call: TRBV2
j_call: TRBJ1-2
clone_size: once
cdr3_aa: CASTPGHRIDDYTF

v_call: TRBV11-3
j_call: TRBJ1-1
clone_size: once
cdr3_aa: CASSSHRGDTEAFF

v_call: TRBV2
j_call: TRBJ1-2
clone_size: .
cdr3_aa: CASRAEKRYGYTF

v_call: TRBV6-1
j_call: TRBJ1-4
clone_size: few
cdr3_aa: CASSDRGNHATNEKLFF

v_call: TRBV4-1
j_call: TRBJ1-6
clone_size: .
cdr3_aa: CASSQPPGQGGAPLHF

v_call: TRBV30
j_call: TRBJ1-2
clone_size: .
cdr3_aa: CAWGQEYGYTF

v_call: TRBV19
j_call: TRBJ1-1
clone_size: .
cdr3_aa: CASSFLDMNTEAFF